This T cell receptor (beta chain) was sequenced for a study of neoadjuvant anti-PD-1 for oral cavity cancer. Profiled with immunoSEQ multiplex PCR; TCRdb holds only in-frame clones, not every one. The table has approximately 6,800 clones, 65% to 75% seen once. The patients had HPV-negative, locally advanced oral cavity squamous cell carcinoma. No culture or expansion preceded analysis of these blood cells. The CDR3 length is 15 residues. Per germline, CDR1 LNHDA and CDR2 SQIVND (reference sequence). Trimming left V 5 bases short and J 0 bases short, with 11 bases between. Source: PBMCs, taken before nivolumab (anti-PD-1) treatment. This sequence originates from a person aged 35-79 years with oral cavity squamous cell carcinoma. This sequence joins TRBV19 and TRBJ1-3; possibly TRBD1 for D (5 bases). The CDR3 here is CASSVQARSGNTIYF. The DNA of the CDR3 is TGTGCCAGTAGTGTACAGGCCCGCTCTGGAAACACCATATATTTT.